This TCR beta chain was captured by sequencing in a study of T cell responses to AZD1222 COVID-19 vaccine. The CDR3 has 13 residues. Germline V gene data show CDR1 as SGHNT and CDR2 as YENEEA. The V end was cut by 5 bases, the J end by 7 bases, with 14 bases between. Profiled with immunoSEQ multiplex PCR; TCRdb holds only in-frame clones, not every one. The sample records 87,000 or so clones, around 91% being singletons. Study outcomes and limitations: Only after the peak T cell response were repertoires sampled. It should be noted that donors were predominantly white British and more often female, and clonal diversity was possibly underestimated.

As to this clone: Its cognate antigen is unknown.

This receptor was taken from an adult in good health. The starting material was peripheral blood, obtained on day 0 of AZD1222 vaccination. This rearrangement joins TRBV11-3 to TRBJ1-1; D possibly corresponds to TRBD1 (6 bases). The CDR3 region has the DNA TGTGCCAGCAGCGTCGTACAGGGAAGTGAAGCTTTCTTT. Protein: CASSVVQGSEAFF.